This TCR beta chain stems from a study of post-analysis software for immune sequencing data. General study results and limits: Compared with controls, patients had more of five or six TRBV segments, including TRBV5-6, TRBV5-1 and TRBV20-1.

This clonotype appeared a few times. Its antigen remains unknown. Tagging with unique molecular identifiers was a feature of the TCR beta cDNA libraries. One entry per CDR3 protein results from TCRdb running MiXCR on the PCR reads. The data contain some 370,000 distinct CDR3 sequences, less than 35% of them singletons. The germline gives CDR1 SQVTM, CDR2 ANQGSEA. V lost 0 bases and J 2 bases, leaving 8 bases between the germline ends. The CDR3 is 15 amino acids. The rearrangement uses TRBV29-1 and TRBJ2-6; a possible D gene is TRBD1 (5 bases). The sequencing sample was made of blood. This sequence was found in a girl between 5 and 17 years old with multiple sclerosis. The CDR3 loop is CSVEDQGAGANVLTF. CDR3 nucleotide sequence: TGCAGCGTTGAAGATCAAGGGGCTGGGGCCAACGTCCTGACTTTC. Together with reference TRBV29-1 and TRBJ2-6, the CDR3 gives the full variable domain: SAVISQKPSRDICQRGTSLTIQCQVDSQVTMMFWYRQQPGQSLTLIATANQGSEATYESGFVIDKFPISRPNLTFSTLTVSNMSPEDSSIYLCSVEDQGAGANVLTFGAGSRLTVL.